The present T cell receptor (beta chain) was sequenced within a study of T cells after yellow fever vaccination. This clonotype was observed at least ten times. No antigen is known for it. Template switching with 5'RACE generated the TCR cDNA and added a universal primer site and UMIs. TCRdb re-called the 5' RACE reads through MiXCR, storing one row per CDR3 protein. The data hold over 300,000 distinct CDR3 sequences, with around 3.6% observed a single time. Notes on the study in general: Researchers noted that a small share of clonotypes showed up in both CD4 and CD8 compartments. Among primary-vaccination clones, most reappeared after the booster, at almost 98% for CD4 and 88% for CD8.

The starting material was PBMCs, obtained on the day of the yellow fever booster vaccination. The receptor was derived from a man between 18 and 35 years old who received the YFV17D yellow fever vaccine.

The CDR3 DNA reads TGCAGTGCTGGGCCCCCTCTGACGGACTCTGGAAACACCATATATTTT. It codes for CSAGPPLTDSGNTIYF. The chain joins TRBV20-1 to TRBJ1-3, with unresolved D. Looked up from germline, CDR1 is DFQATT and CDR2 is SNEGSKA (reference sequence). With 5 bases removed from V and 0 bases from J, the gap between germline ends came to 17 bases. This CDR3 has 16 residues.